The present TCR beta chain was sequenced within a study of T cell changes during pregnancy in multiple sclerosis. V was trimmed by 5 bases and J by 5 bases, leaving 15 bases between them. CDR1 is SEHNR and CDR2 is FQNEAQ in the germline V gene (reference sequence). The CDR3 extends over 14 amino acids. The protocol was immunoSEQ multiplex PCR, while the TCRdb copy is restricted to in-frame clones and leaves out a portion. This sample yields 30,000 to 45,000 clones, of which over 80% are seen a single time; 26% belongs to the top ten. This clone showed up just a few times. The genes are TRBV7-9 and TRBJ1-1; TRBD1 is a possible D gene (5 bases). The sample was CD8+ T cells from peripheral blood mononuclear cells, taken before pregnancy. The TCR originated in a female donor with multiple sclerosis, enrolled in a pregnancy study. The DNA for the CDR3 is TGTGCCAGCAGCATCCCGGGGGGGAGGACTGAAGCTTTCTTT. Its translation is CASSIPGGRTEAFF.